This T cell receptor (beta chain) was recovered during a study of blood T cell repertoires in COVID-19. The wider study: The cDNA or gDNA used as material had been derived from T cells, B-cell-depleted T cells, or PBMCs.

Per the authors' pipeline: Estimation of nucleated cell counts was performed using reference gene primer amplification. Profiled with immunoSEQ multiplex PCR; TCRdb holds only in-frame clones, not every one. V, J and clone size were drawn from that table, and D and trimming were deduced from the DNA. The sample holds under 150,000 clones, 90% seen once. Sequenced: peripheral blood. The source is a man aged 50 or older with active COVID-19.

The CDR3 DNA reads TGTGCCAGCAGCTTAGGTTATACAGATACGCAGTATTTT. Protein product: CASSLGYTDTQYF. The chain uses TRBV11-3 and TRBJ2-3; no clear D gene. Per the germline V gene, CDR1 is SGHNT and CDR2 is YENEEA. V dropped 1 base and J dropped 3 bases, with 5 bases sitting between them. This CDR3 is 13 amino acids long. The complete variable domain, with remaining parts taken from reference TRBV11-3 and TRBJ2-3, reads EAGVVQSPRYKIIEKKQPVAFWCNPISGHNTLYWYLQNLGQGPELLIRYENEEAVDDSQLPKDRFSAERLKGVDSTLKIQPAELGDSAVYLCASSLGYTDTQYFGPGTRLTVL.